The entry that follows covers one T cell receptor beta chain sequence. The data derive from a study of blood T cell repertoires in COVID-19. Profiling relied on immunoSEQ multiplex PCR, and the TCRdb table lists in-frame clones only, not all of them. The sample comprises approximately 300,000 clones, 88% of which are singletons, and approximately 4% rests with the top ten. Germline V lookup: CDR1 SGHVS, CDR2 FNYEAQ. The germline V and J ends were trimmed by 3 bases and 1 base, with 9 bases remaining between them. This CDR3 has 14 residues. V gene TRBV7-6 combines with J gene TRBJ1-1; D unclear. Source material: peripheral blood. This TCR was sampled from a woman aged 45-65 years with active or convalescent COVID-19. CDR3 DNA sequence: TGTGCCAGCAGCTTTCAGGCAGGGAACACTGAAGCTTTCTTT. Amino acid sequence: CASSFQAGNTEAFF.